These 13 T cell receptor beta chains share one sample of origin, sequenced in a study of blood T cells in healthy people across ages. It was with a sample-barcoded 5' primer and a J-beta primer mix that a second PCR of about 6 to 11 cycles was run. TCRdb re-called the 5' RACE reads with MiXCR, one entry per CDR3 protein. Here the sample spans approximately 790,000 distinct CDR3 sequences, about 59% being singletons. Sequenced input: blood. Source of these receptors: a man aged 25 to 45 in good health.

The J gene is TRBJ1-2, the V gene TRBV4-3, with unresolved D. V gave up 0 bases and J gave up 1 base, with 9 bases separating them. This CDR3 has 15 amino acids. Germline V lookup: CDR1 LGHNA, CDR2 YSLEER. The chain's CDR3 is CASSQDFRDNYGYTF. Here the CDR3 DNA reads TGCGCCAGCAGCCAAGACTTCCGGGATAACTATGGCTACACCTTC.

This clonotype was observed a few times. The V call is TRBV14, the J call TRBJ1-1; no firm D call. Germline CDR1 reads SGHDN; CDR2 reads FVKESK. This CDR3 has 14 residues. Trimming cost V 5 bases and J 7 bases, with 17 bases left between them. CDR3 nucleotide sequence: TGTGCCAGCAGCGACCGTCCAGTTTTTAGTGAAGCTTTCTTT. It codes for CASSDRPVFSEAFF.

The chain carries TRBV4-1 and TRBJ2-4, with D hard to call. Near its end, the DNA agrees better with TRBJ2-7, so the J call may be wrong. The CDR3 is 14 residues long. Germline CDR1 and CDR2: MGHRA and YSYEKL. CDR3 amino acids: CASSPGQLKDEQYF. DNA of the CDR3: TGCGCCAGCAGCCCCGGTCAACTAAAAGACGAGCAGTACTTC.

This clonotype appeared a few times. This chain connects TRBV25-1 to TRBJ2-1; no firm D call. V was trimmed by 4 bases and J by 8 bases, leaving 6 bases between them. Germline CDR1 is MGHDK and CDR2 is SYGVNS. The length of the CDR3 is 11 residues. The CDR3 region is CASSVTYEQFF. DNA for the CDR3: TGTGCCAGCAGTGTGACCTATGAGCAGTTCTTC.

The chain's CDR3 is CASATRIYYEQYF. The CDR3 DNA reads TGTGCCAGCGCCACCCGGATATACTACGAGCAGTACTTC. This chain connects TRBV21-1 to TRBJ2-7; TRBD1, the D gene given by the table, was not confirmed from the DNA. TRBV21-1 is given as a pseudogene. CDR3 size: 13 residues.

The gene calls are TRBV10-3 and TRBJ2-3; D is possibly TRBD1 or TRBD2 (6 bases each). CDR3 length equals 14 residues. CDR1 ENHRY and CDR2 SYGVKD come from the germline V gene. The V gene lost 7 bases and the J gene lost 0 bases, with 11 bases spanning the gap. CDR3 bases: TGTGCCATCAACGGAGGGGGTAGCACAGATACGCAGTATTTT. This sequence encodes CAINGGGSTDTQYF.

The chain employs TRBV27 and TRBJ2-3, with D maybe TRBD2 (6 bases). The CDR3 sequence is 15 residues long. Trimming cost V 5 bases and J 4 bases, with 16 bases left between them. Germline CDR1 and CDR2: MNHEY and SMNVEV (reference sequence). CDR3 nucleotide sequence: TGTGCCAGCAGTACCGGGACTCCCTCCGCAGATACGCAGTATTTT. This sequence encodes CASSTGTPSADTQYF.

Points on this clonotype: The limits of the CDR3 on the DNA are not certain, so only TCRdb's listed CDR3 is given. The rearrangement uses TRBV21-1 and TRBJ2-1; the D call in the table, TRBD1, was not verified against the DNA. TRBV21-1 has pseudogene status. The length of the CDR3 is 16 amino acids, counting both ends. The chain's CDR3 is CASSNLGVGTGNEQFF.

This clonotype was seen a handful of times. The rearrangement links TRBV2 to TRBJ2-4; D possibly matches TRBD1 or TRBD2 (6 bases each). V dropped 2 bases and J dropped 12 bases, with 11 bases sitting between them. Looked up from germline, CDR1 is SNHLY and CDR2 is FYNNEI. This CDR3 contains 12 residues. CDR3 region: CASSEIWGAQYF. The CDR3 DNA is TGTGCCAGCAGTGAAATTTGGGGGGCTCAGTACTTC. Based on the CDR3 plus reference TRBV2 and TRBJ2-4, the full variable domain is EPEVTQTPSHQVTQMGQEVILRCVPISNHLYFYWYRQILGQKVEFLVSFYNNEISEKSEIFDDQFSVERPDGSNFTLKIRSTKLEDSAMYFCASSEIWGAQYFGAGTRLSVL.

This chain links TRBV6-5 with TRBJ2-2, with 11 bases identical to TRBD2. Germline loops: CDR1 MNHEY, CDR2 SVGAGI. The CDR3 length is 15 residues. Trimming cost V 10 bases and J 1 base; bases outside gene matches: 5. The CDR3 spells CATLTSGENTGELFF. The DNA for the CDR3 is TGTGCCACCCTGACTAGCGGGGAGAACACCGGGGAGCTGTTTTTT.

CDR3 loop: CASSKGQGYEQYF. For the CDR3, the DNA is TGTGCCAGCAGCAAGGGACAGGGCTACGAGCAGTACTTC. V and J are TRBV9 and TRBJ2-7; 9 positions match TRBD1. J lost 3 bases, V lost 4 bases, and 2 bases had no gene match. CDR3 length: 13 residues. In germline, CDR1 is SGDLS, CDR2 YYNGEE.

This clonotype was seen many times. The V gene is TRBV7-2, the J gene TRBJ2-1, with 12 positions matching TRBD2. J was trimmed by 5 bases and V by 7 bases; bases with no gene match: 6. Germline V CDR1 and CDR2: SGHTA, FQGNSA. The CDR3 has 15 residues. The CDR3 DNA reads TGTGCCAGCAAACCGACTAGCGGGAGCCACAATGAGCAGTTCTTC. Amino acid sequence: CASKPTSGSHNEQFF.

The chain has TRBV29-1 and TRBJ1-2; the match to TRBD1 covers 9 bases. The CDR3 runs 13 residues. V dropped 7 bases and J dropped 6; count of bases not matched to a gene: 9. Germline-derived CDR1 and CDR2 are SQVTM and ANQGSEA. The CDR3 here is CSAGTGYRDGYTF. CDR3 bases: TGCAGCGCGGGGACAGGGTATAGGGATGGCTACACCTTC.